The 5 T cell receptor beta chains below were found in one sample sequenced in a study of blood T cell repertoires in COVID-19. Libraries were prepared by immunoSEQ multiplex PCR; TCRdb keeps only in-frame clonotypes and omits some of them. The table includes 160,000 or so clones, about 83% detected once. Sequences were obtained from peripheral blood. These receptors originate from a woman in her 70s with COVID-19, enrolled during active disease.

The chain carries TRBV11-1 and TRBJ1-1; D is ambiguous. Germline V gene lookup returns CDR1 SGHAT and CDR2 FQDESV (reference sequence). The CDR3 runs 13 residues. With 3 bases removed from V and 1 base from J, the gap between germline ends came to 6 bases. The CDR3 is CASSLGRNTEAFF. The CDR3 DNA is TGTGCCAGCAGCTTGGGGAGGAACACTGAAGCTTTCTTT. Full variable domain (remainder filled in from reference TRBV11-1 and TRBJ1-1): EAEVAQSPRYKITEKSQAVAFWCDPISGHATLYWYRQILGQGPELLVQFQDESVVDDSQLPKDRFSAERLKGVDSTLKIQPAELGDSAMYLCASSLGRNTEAFFGQGTRLTVV.

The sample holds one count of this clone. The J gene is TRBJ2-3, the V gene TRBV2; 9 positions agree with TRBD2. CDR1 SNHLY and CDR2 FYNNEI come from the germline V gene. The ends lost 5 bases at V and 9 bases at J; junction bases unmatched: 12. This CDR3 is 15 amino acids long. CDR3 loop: CASSSTSGRSGTQYF. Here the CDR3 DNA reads TGTGCCAGCAGTTCCACTAGCGGGCGCTCGGGCACGCAGTATTTT.

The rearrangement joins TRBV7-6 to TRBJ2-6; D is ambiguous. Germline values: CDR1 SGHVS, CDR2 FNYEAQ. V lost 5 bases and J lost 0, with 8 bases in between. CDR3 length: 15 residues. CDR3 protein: CASSNVASGANVLTF. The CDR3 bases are TGTGCCAGCAGCAACGTGGCCTCTGGGGCCAACGTCCTGACTTTC.

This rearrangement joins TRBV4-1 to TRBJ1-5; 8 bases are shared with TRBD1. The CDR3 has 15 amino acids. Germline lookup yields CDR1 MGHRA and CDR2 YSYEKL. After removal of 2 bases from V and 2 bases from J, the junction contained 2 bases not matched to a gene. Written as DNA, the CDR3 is TGCGCCAGCAGCCAATTGACAGGGGGCAATCAGCCCCAGCATTTT. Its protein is CASSQLTGGNQPQHF.

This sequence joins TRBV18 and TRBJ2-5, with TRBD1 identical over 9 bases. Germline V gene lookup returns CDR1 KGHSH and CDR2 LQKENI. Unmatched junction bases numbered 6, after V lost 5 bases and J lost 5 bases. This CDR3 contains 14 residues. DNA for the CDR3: TGTGCCAGCTCATGGGGGACAGGGCAGGAGACCCAGTACTTC. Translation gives CASSWGTGQETQYF.